This TCR beta chain was sequenced for a study of T cell repertoires in cytomegalovirus infection. For the study at large: HLA-B-restricted CMV epitopes that are well studied, plus recently identified HLA-C-restricted ones, were used by the study. Study outcomes and limitations: The response measured ex vivo was dominated by TCR beta clonotypes (HLA-C-restricted and CMV-specific).

About this clonotype: Its antigen remains unidentified.

TCRdb independently ran MiXCR on the reads; one entry per CDR3 protein. The sample lists around 540,000 distinct CDR3 sequences, roughly 34% seen once, with roughly 15% in the top ten. The CDR3 runs 18 residues. Trimming took off 1 base at V and 4 bases at J, with 20 bases between the two ends. The TCR comes from a human donor in good health (CMV status not recorded). Some clones in this sample may be carry-over from other donors' samples. Sample: cultured PBMCs, taken from culture after CMV antigen stimulation. The chain joins TRBV12-3 or TRBV12-4 to TRBJ2-1; D gene ambiguous. CDR3 sequence reads: CASSLVPTVRLFYNEQFF. The CDR3 coding sequence is TGTGCCAGCAGTTTAGTACCCACTGTCAGACTGTTTTACAATGAGCAGTTCTTC.